The entry below gives a single T cell receptor (beta chain) sequence along with its context. There are many counts of this clonotype. The antigen it recognizes is unknown. One base away there is no much larger clone; base qualities are not given. The TCR beta CDR3 regions were amplified from the RNA transcripts. The TCR CDR3 was subjected to a first round of RT-PCR using the HTBI primer set and the Qiagen OneStep RT-PCR kit. A second multiplex PCR round built the libraries, followed by size selection and purification. Paired-end sequencing of the libraries was performed with 100 bp reads on an Illumina HiSeq2000. On the authors' methods: SOAPnuke was used to process the raw data, with reads discarded if the reads contained adapters or uncalled bases, had a mean Phred below 15, or lacked an exact constant-primer or identifier match. COPE v1.2.5 was used to merge the high-quality paired reads, and each unique nucleotide sequence was defined as a clonotype. MiTCR v1.1 was used to align clonotypes to the IMGT TRBV, TRBD and TRBJ reference segments. Only V-J combinations with frequency above 0.0001, covering about 99% of repertoires, were analysed. A TCS score was defined as the ratio between F50 (clonal expansion) and ExV (chaos), using BLOSUM62-based TCRdist between CDR3 peptides within each V-J. Welch's t-statistics and random forest reduced roughly 540 V-J features to 13, which were used in a naive Bayes classifier (R e1071). Starting from the raw public reads, TCRdb applied fastp trimming at Q25, assembled clones with MiXCR and retained in-frame beta chains. Every distinct CDR3 protein forms one entry, paired with its most common genes and DNA. TCRdb's processing, not the study's, gives the V and J calls here. The sample has fewer than 250,000 distinct CDR3 sequences on record, about 16% of them singletons. The ten most abundant clones make up more than 25% of the sample.

These data belong to a study of T cells in Graves' hyperthyroidism and ophthalmopathy (dated by TCRdb to the late 2010s). Background for the entire study: Peripheral blood samples were taken at initial diagnosis, before any treatment was given. After blood sampling, hyperthyroidism patients were treated with methimazole at a starting dose of 30 mg daily, and ophthalmopathy patients were treated with high-dose intravenous methylprednisolone. The 95 to 100 discovery patients were randomly divided into training and test sets at a 7:3 ratio. The study also compared thyroid tissue and blood T-cell repertoires from roughly 6 Graves' hyperthyroidism patients. According to the paper, TCR Vbeta CDR3 sequencing was carried out on over 130 peripheral blood samples, which came from 40 to 45 ophthalmopathy, 80 or so hyperthyroidism and roughly 17 progressor patients. Prospective prediction of ophthalmopathy was tested in an independent validation cohort consisting of some 20 hyperthyroidism patients and approximately 16 patients who later progressed to ophthalmopathy. To identify distinguishing TCR V-J signatures, a discovery cohort of 100 patients was used, comprising 40 to 45 with Graves' ophthalmopathy and under 60 with stable Graves' hyperthyroidism.

The full study reports these points: In validation, the model predicted progression to ophthalmopathy a median of roughly 6.2 months before onset, with roughly 70% sensitivity and almost 75% specificity. Blood samples also contained most of the expanded thyroid clonotypes (frequency above 0.001), which suggests that blood repertoires may reflect thyroid immune responses. Ophthalmopathy was separated from stable hyperthyroidism by a 13 V-J signature model, with 85% to 90% sensitivity and just over 81% specificity obtained in cross-validation and 80%/75% obtained in testing. Sample size was not statistically predetermined, and investigators were not blinded to group allocation.

Counted from cysteine to phenylalanine, this CDR3 has 16 amino acids. The kept DNA is CDR3 alone, 48 bases in frame from the first base. V and J are truncated by 0 bases and 4 bases respectively, leaving an intervening sequence of 12 bases. CDR1 MGHRA and CDR2 YSYEKL were looked up in the germline V gene. Ophthalmopathy patients had moderately to severely active disease, with a Clinical Activity Score of 3 or more, a NOSPECS grade of 4 or more, and a disease duration of less than 3 months. The study excluded patients with uncontrolled infections, other autoimmune diseases, pregnancy or lactation. Diagnoses were based on clinical symptoms, serum thyroxine and TRAb, thyroid ultrasound and orbital computed tomography. PBMCs were isolated from about 9.1 ml of fresh peripheral blood by Ficoll-Paque density gradient centrifugation. Total RNA was extracted using Trizol reagent, and RNA quality was assessed on an Agilent 2100 Bioanalyzer.

The V and J genes are TRBV4-1 and TRBJ2-2; the D segment might be TRBD1 or TRBD2, since each matches 5 bases. The material sequenced was blood. The TCR comes from a woman aged 18-29 years with Graves' ophthalmopathy. The CDR3 protein is CASSQDEGRVTGELFF. The nucleotide sequence is given as TGCGCCAGCAGCCAAGATGAGGGGCGAGTCACCGGGGAGCTGTTTTTT.